The 17 T cell receptor beta chains below were found in one sample sequenced in a study of PD-1 blockade in classical Hodgkin lymphoma. Sequencing used immunoSEQ multiplex PCR; TCRdb keeps in-frame clones, though not all of them. The sample consists of over 75,000 clones, approximately 90% of them appearing once. Time point in this sample: cycle 4 day 1 (C4D1), after more than five weeks of nivolumab. Relapses following autologous stem cell transplantation were seen in all patients, with brentuximab vedotin exposure varying. The sequencing here drew on peripheral blood mononuclear cells (PBMCs), taken before the fourth cycle of nivolumab. Receptors were obtained from a human donor with classical Hodgkin lymphoma.

The genes are TRBV7-2 and TRBJ1-2; TRBD1 matches at 9 bases. The trim removed 0 bases at V and 4 bases at J, leaving 3 bases unmatched. Per the germline V gene, CDR1 is SGHTA and CDR2 is FQGNSA. The CDR3 sequence is 15 residues long. The CDR3 DNA is TGTGCCAGCAGCTTAGCCGGGACAGGGCCCTATGGCTACACCTTC. Translated: CASSLAGTGPYGYTF.

CDR3 DNA: TGTGCCAGCAGCTTAGATGGGCATCGTAATGAAAAACTGTTTTTT. It codes for CASSLDGHRNEKLFF. The chain uses TRBV11-2 and TRBJ1-4; D remains ambiguous. Germline V gene lookup returns CDR1 SGHAT and CDR2 FQNNGV. The CDR3 runs to 15 residues. V was pared by 0 bases and J by 4 bases, with 9 bases between.

The V gene is TRBV30, the J gene TRBJ2-2; TRBD1 matches 7 bases. Germline V gives CDR1 GTSNPN, CDR2 SVGIG (reference sequence). This CDR3 region has 14 residues. With 8 bases clipped from V and 2 bases from J, the junction kept 8 bases outside the gene matches. In nucleotides, the CDR3 is TGTGCCCGGAAGGGGACAGTTAACACCGGGGAGCTGTTTTTT. The encoded protein is CARKGTVNTGELFF.

The rearrangement links TRBV2 to TRBJ1-2; D is unclear. The CDR3 is 14 residues long. Trimming stripped 0 bases from V and 4 bases from J, with 9 bases between. Germline values: CDR1 SNHLY, CDR2 FYNNEI. The CDR3: CASSEARTAYGYTF. CDR3 sequence (DNA): TGTGCCAGCAGTGAAGCGCGGACGGCCTATGGCTACACCTTC. Full variable domain (rest looked up from reference TRBV2 and TRBJ1-2): EPEVTQTPSHQVTQMGQEVILRCVPISNHLYFYWYRQILGQKVEFLVSFYNNEISEKSEIFDDQFSVERPDGSNFTLKIRSTKLEDSAMYFCASSEARTAYGYTFGSGTRLTVV.

The chain carries TRBV7-9 and TRBJ1-4, with TRBD1 identical over 12 bases. V was clipped by 3 bases and J by 8 bases; unmatched bases: 4. The CDR3 contains 15 residues. Germline CDR1 SEHNR, CDR2 FQNEAQ (reference sequence). CDR3 residues: CASSLGTGGKEKLFF. CDR3 sequence (DNA): TGTGCCAGCAGCTTGGGGACAGGGGGCAAGGAAAAACTGTTTTTT.

The genes are TRBV28 and TRBJ2-7; TRBD1 is a possible D gene (7 bases). Germline V gene lookup returns CDR1 MDHEN and CDR2 SYDVKM. The CDR3 has 13 amino acids. V shed 5 bases and J shed 5 bases, with 13 bases lying between them. The CDR3 protein is CASSGTGEDEQYF. The DNA for the CDR3 is TGTGCCAGCAGTGGAACAGGGGAGGACGAGCAGTACTTC.

V gene TRBV7-2 combines with J gene TRBJ2-7, with 7 bases lining up with TRBD2. Germline V CDR1 and CDR2: SGHTA, FQGNSA. V lost 2 bases to trimming and J lost 0 bases; unmatched junction nucleotides: 13. The CDR3 sequence is 18 residues long. The CDR3 sequence: CASSLLVELGGNSYEQYF. The DNA for the CDR3 is TGTGCCAGCAGCTTATTAGTTGAGCTGGGAGGGAACTCCTACGAGCAGTACTTC.

The chain joins TRBV30 to TRBJ1-6; 8 bases match TRBD1. CDR3 length: 14 amino acids. Germline trimming cut 3 bases from V and 10 bases from J; bases unmatched to any gene: 8. The germline gives CDR1 GTSNPN, CDR2 SVGIG (reference sequence). The CDR3 is CAWREGQGNSPLHF. CDR3 nucleotide sequence: TGTGCCTGGAGGGAAGGACAGGGAAACTCACCCCTCCACTTT.

This chain connects TRBV7-2 to TRBJ2-7; D uncertain. The CDR3 runs 12 residues. V was cut by 5 bases and J by 3 bases, with 8 bases left in between. Germline loops: CDR1 SGHTA, CDR2 FQGNSA. CDR3 bases: TGTGCCAGCAGCCACCGAGGCTACGAGCAGTACTTC. Translating it yields CASSHRGYEQYF.

V is TRBV5-1 and J is TRBJ1-1; possibly TRBD1 for D (5 bases). V lost 4 bases and J 5 bases, leaving 18 bases between the germline ends. Per the germline V gene, CDR1 is SGHRS and CDR2 is YFSETQ. The CDR3 contains 15 residues. The CDR3 bases are TGCGCCAGCAGCGCGGTAGGGCAGGAGGGGACTGAAGCTTTCTTT. This encodes CASSAVGQEGTEAFF.

The J gene is TRBJ2-5, the V gene TRBV5-6, with D perhaps matching TRBD2 (5 bases). This CDR3 comprises 14 residues. The germline V gene encodes CDR1 SGHDT and CDR2 YYEEEE. Between the trimmed V and J ends, which lost 0 bases and 2 bases, there was a span of 8 bases. CDR3 DNA: TGTGCCAGCAGCTTGGGGACGGGACAAGAGACCCAGTACTTC. This gives the protein CASSLGTGQETQYF.

The rearrangement joins TRBV27 to TRBJ1-5; 8 nucleotides match TRBD1. Germline CDR1 reads MNHEY; CDR2 reads SMNVEV (reference sequence). The CDR3 runs 16 residues. V trimming: 3 bases; J trimming: 3 bases; junction bases outside the gene matches: 7. CDR3 coding DNA: TGTGCCAGCAGTTTTTCCGGACAGGGCTCCAATCAGCCCCAGCATTTT. Translation gives CASSFSGQGSNQPQHF.

This chain joins TRBV7-2 and TRBJ2-3; D possibly uses TRBD1 or TRBD2 (5 bases each). The CDR3 sequence is 15 residues long. Germline CDR1 is SGHTA and CDR2 is FQGNSA. V gave up 1 base and J gave up 8 bases, with 16 bases separating them. CDR3 nucleotide sequence: TGTGCCAGCAGCTTAGGTGCGGGTGCTGGGGGTACGCAGTATTTT. Translating gives CASSLGAGAGGTQYF.

V gene TRBV11-2 combines with J gene TRBJ1-6, with D unclear. The germline V gene has CDR1 SGHAT and CDR2 FQNNGV. The CDR3 length is 16 residues. V was shortened by 5 bases and J by 1 base, with 12 bases between the two germline ends. The CDR3 protein is CASSTQGFSYNSPLHF. In DNA, the CDR3 is TGTGCCAGCAGCACCCAAGGATTTTCCTATAATTCACCCCTCCACTTT.

This clone was counted a single time. The CDR3 bases are TGTGCCAGCAGCTTTATGCACGTCGACTATGGCTACACCTTC. Residues: CASSFMHVDYGYTF. The chain combines TRBV5-6 with TRBJ1-2, with D unresolved. The CDR3 covers 14 residues. The germline CDR1 and CDR2 sequences are SGHDT and YYEEEE. Trimming stripped 2 bases from V and 3 bases from J, with 11 bases between.

The chain recombines TRBV7-2 with TRBJ2-7; tentatively, D is TRBD2 (5 bases). CDR1 is SGHTA, CDR2 FQGNSA, per germline. The CDR3 length is 14 residues. The germline V and J ends were trimmed by 3 bases and 6 bases, with 15 bases remaining between them. The CDR3 loop reads CASSFLAHPREQYF. CDR3 sequence (DNA): TGTGCCAGCAGCTTCCTAGCCCACCCGCGCGAGCAGTACTTC.

Written as DNA, the CDR3 is TGTGCCATCACCGACCCGGGACAGGCTGGGGCAGATACGCAGTATTTT. Amino acid sequence: CAITDPGQAGADTQYF. The rearrangement joins TRBV10-3 to TRBJ2-3; 8 bases line up with TRBD1. V gave up 7 bases and J gave up 4 bases; unmatched junction bases: 13. The CDR3 is 16 amino acids. The germline gives CDR1 ENHRY, CDR2 SYGVKD.